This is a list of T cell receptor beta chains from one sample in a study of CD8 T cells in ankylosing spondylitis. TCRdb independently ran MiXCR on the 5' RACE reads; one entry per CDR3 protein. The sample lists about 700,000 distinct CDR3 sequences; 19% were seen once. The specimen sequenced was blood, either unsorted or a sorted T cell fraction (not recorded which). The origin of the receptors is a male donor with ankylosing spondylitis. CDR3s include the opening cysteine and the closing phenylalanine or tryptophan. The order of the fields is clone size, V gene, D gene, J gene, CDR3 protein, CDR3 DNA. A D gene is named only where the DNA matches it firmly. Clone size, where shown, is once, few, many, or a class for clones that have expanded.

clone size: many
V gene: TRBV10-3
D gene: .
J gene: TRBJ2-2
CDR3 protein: CATSQGREVNTGELFF
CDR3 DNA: TGTGCCACTTCCCAGGGGAGGGAGGTTAACACCGGGGAGCTGTTTTTT

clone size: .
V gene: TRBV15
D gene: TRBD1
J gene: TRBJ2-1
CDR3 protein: CATSKSRTGNSYNEQFF
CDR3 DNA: TGTGCCACCAGCAAATCCCGGACAGGGAATTCCTACAATGAGCAGTTCTTC

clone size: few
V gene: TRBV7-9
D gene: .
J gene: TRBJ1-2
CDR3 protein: CASSSPSVPTPNYGYTF
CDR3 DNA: TGTGCCAGCAGCTCCCCATCCGTCCCAACTCCTAACTATGGCTACACCTTC

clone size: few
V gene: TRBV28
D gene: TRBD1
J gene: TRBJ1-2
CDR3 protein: CASRPRDRPYGYTF
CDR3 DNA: TGTGCCAGCAGGCCAAGGGACAGACCTTATGGCTACACCTTC

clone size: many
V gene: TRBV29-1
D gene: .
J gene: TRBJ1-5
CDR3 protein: CSVSRDSNQPQHF
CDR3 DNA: TGCAGCGTAAGCAGGGATAGCAATCAGCCCCAGCATTTT

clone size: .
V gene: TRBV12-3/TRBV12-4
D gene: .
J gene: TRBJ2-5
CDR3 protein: CASSFIEGHQETQYF
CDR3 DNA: TGTGCCAGCAGTTTTATTGAGGGACACCAAGAGACCCAGTACTTC

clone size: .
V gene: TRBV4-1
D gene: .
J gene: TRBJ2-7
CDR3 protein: CASSQVGLHEQYF
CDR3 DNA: TGCGCCAGCAGCCAAGTGGGGTTGCACGAGCAGTACTTC

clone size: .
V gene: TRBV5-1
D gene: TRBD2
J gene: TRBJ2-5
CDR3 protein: CASSVTGLAQETQYF
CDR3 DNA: TGCGCCAGCAGCGTTACCGGACTAGCCCAAGAGACCCAGTACTTC

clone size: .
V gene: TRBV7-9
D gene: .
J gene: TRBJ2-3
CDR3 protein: CASSFSRGPGTDTQYF
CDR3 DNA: TGTGCCAGCAGCTTTTCCCGAGGGCCAGGCACAGATACGCAGTATTTT

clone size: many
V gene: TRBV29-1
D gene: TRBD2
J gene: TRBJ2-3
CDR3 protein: CSAAIAGSNTQYF
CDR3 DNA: TGCAGCGCCGCAATAGCGGGGTCGAATACGCAGTATTTT

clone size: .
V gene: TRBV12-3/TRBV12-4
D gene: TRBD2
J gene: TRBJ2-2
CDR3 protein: CASSLTGGDTGELFF
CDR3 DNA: TGTGCCAGCAGTTTGACGGGAGGGGACACCGGGGAGCTGTTTTTT

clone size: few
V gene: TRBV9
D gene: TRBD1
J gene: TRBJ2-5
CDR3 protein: CASSVGVRDRDGETQYF
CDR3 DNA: TGTGCCAGCAGCGTAGGTGTCCGGGACAGGGACGGGGAGACCCAGTACTTC

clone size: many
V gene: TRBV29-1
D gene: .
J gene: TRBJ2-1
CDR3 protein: CSVDSGSSDEQFF
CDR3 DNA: TGCAGCGTTGACTCTGGGTCATCGGATGAGCAGTTCTTC

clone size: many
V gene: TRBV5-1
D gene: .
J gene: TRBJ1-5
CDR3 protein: CASSAGDHQPQHF
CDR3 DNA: TGCGCCAGCAGTGCGGGAGATCATCAGCCCCAGCATTTT

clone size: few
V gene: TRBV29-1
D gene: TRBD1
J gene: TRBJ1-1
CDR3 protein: CSAGTGYSAFF
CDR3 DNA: TGCAGCGCCGGGACAGGGTATTCGGCTTTCTTT

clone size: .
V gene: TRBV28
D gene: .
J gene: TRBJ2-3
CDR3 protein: CASRPSWGASTDTQYF
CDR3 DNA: TGTGCCAGCAGGCCATCATGGGGGGCTAGCACAGATACGCAGTATTTT

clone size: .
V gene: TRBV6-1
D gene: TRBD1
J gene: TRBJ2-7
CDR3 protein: CASSEPPGQGSEQYF
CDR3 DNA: TGTGCCAGCAGTGAACCTCCGGGACAGGGGAGCGAGCAGTACTTC

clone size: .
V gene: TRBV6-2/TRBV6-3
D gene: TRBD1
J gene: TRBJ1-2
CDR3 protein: CASSDRGSGYTF
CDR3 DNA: TGTGCCAGCAGTGACAGGGGATCCGGCTACACCTTC

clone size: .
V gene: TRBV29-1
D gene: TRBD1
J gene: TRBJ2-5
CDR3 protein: CSVEQGASETQYF
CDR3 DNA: TGCAGCGTTGAGCAGGGGGCGTCAGAGACCCAGTACTTC

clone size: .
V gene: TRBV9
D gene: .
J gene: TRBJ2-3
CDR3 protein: CASSTPTGGADTQYF
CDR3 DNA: TGTGCCAGCAGCACCCCGACGGGGGGCGCAGATACGCAGTATTTT

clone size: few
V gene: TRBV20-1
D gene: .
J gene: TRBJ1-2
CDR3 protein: CSARERASGYTF
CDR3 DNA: TGCAGTGCTAGAGAAAGGGCCTCGGGCTACACCTTC

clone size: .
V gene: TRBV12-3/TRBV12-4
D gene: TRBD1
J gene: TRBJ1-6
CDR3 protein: CASKQTGGYTTLHF
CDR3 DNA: TGTGCCAGCAAACAAACAGGGGGATATACCACCCTCCACTTT

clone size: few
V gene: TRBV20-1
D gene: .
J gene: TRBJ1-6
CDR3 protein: CSARAGGISPLHF
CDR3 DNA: TGCAGTGCTAGAGCGGGCGGGATATCACCCCTCCACTTT

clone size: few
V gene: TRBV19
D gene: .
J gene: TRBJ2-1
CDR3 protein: CASSPQRNSYNEQFF
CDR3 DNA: TGTGCCAGTAGTCCCCAGCGGAACTCCTACAATGAGCAGTTCTTC

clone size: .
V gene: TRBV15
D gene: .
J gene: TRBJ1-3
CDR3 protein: CATSRSMDSGNTIYF
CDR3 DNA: TGTGCCACCAGCAGGTCGATGGACTCTGGAAACACCATATATTTT

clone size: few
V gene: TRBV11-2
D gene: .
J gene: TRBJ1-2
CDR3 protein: CASSFPSGAARPSPGNYGYTF
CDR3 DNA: TGTGCCAGCAGCTTTCCATCAGGGGCGGCCCGACCGTCACCGGGAAACTATGGCTACACCTTC

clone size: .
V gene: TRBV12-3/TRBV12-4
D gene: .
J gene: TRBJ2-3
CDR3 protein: CASSIYYTDTQYF
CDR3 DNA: TGTGCCAGCAGTATATACTACACAGATACGCAGTATTTT

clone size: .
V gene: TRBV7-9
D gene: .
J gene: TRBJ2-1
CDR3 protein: CASSLVRQGPYNEQFF
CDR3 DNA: TGTGCCAGCAGCTTAGTACGCCAGGGACCCTACAATGAGCAGTTCTTC

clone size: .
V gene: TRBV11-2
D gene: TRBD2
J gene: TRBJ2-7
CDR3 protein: CASSLDLWLAGIEQYF
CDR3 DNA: TGTGCCAGCAGCTTAGATTTATGGCTAGCGGGGATCGAGCAGTACTTC

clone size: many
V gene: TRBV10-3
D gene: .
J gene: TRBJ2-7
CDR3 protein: CAISGGQGYEQYF
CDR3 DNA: TGTGCCATCAGTGGGGGGCAGGGCTACGAGCAGTACTTC

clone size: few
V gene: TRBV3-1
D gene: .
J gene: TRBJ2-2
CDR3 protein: CASSQAGYITGELFF
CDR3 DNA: TGTGCCAGCAGCCAAGCGGGATACATTACCGGGGAGCTGTTTTTT

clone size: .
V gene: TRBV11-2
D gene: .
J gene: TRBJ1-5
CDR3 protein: CASSYSGDNQPQHF
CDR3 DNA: TGTGCCAGCAGCTATTCAGGGGACAATCAGCCCCAGCATTTT

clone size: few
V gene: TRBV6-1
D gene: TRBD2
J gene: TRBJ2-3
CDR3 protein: CASSASGRADTQYF
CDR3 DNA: TGTGCCAGCAGCGCTAGCGGGAGGGCCGATACGCAGTATTTT

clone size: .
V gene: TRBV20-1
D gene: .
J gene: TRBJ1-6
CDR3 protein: CSARDQDFSPLHF
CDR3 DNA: TGCAGTGCTAGAGATCAGGATTTTTCACCCCTCCACTTT

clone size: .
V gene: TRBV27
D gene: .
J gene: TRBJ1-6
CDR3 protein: CASSFQGHSPLHF
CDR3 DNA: TGTGCCAGCAGTTTTCAGGGTCATTCACCCCTCCACTTT

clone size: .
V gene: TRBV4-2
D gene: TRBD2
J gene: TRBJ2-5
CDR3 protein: CASSQESIGVAGGQETQYF
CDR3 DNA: TGTGCCAGCAGCCAAGAAAGTATTGGCGTAGCGGGAGGCCAAGAGACCCAGTACTTC

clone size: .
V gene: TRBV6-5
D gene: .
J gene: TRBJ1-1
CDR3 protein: CASSYSRDTEAFF
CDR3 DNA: TGTGCCAGCAGTTATTCCAGGGACACTGAAGCTTTCTTT

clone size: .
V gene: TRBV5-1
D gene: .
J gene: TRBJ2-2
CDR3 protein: CASSLFFGTGELFF
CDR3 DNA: TGCGCCAGCAGCTTATTCTTTGGGACCGGGGAGCTGTTTTTT

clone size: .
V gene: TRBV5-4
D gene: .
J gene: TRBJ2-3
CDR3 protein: CASSLPDRTQYF
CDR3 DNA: TGTGCCAGCAGCTTGCCAGACCGTACGCAGTATTTT